Sequencing of this T cell receptor (beta chain) was carried out in a study of human T cells and chemical hapten exposure. Background on the study: Small pooled library volume differences chiefly drove per-sample TCR yield variation.

Time point meaning: pre-sensitization, week 0. This sample's treatment: therapeutic diphenylcyclopropenone sensitization with weekly scalp DPC. Ahead of applying each patch test, blood was sampled. Study-wide results and limits: No change in TCRs above 1 in 1000 frequency was produced by DPC sensitization. Clustering by CDR3 similarity yielded significantly more large clusters from expanded TCRs than controls.

Using its own MiXCR run on the RACE reads, TCRdb lists one record per CDR3 protein. The data contain about 120,000 distinct CDR3 sequences, roughly 13% of them singletons. For this clonotype: What it recognizes is unknown.

Sample: whole blood, taken in connection with sensitization to the hapten diphenylcyclopropenone (DPC). The receptor was isolated from a woman in her late teens or twenties with alopecia areata. Some clones in this sample may be carry-over from other donors' samples.

The CDR3 protein is CASSDRGFGELFF. Written as DNA, the CDR3 is TGTGCCAGCAGTGACAGGGGTTTCGGGGAGCTGTTTTTT. The chain combines TRBV25-1 with TRBJ2-2, with D perhaps TRBD1 (6 bases). V was trimmed by 3 bases and J by 7 bases, leaving 9 bases between them. Germline V lookup: CDR1 MGHDK, CDR2 SYGVNS. CDR3 length: 13 residues.